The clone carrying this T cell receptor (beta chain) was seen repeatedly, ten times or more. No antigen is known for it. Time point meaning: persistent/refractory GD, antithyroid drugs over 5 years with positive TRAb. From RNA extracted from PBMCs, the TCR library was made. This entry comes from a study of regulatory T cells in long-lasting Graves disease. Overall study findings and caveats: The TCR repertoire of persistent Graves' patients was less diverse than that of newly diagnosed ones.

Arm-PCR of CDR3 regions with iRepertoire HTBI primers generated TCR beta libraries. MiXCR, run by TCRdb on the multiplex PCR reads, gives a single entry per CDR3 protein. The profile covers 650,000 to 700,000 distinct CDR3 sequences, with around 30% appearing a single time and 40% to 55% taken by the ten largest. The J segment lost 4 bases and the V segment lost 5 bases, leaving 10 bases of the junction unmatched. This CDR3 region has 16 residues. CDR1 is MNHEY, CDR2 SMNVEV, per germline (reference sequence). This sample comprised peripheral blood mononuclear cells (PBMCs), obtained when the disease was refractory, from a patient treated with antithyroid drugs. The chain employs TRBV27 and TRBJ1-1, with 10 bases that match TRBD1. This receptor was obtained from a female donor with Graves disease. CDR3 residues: CASSPWTGGSGTEAFF. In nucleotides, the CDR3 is TGTGCCAGCAGTCCTTGGACAGGGGGATCAGGCACTGAAGCTTTCTTT.